The 10 T cell receptor beta chains below come from one sample, sequenced in a study of cytomegalovirus exposure and HLA in healthy donors. The repertoire was sequenced with immunoSEQ multiplex PCR; TCRdb's copy has only in-frame clones and lacks some. The sample holds about 56,000 clones, approximately 92% seen once. Source material: PBMCs. The receptors stem from a man aged 18 to 29 in good health and CMV-seronegative.

The J gene is TRBJ2-1, the V gene TRBV28; 9 bases line up with TRBD1. J lost 10 bases, V lost 6 bases, and 4 bases had no gene match. Germline V gives CDR1 MDHEN, CDR2 SYDVKM. The length of the CDR3 is 12 residues. The CDR3 DNA follows: TGTGCCAGCAGGGGACAGGGATCCGAGCAGTTCTTC. As protein: CASRGQGSEQFF.

The V and J genes are TRBV5-4 and TRBJ2-1, with TRBD2 matching 9 bases. Germline assignment: CDR1 SGHNT and CDR2 YYREEE (reference sequence). This CDR3 has 16 amino acids. The junction had 4 bases not matched to a gene; V was cut back by 0 bases and J by 3 bases. The CDR3 nucleotides are TGTGCCAGCAGCTTGGGCGGGAGGGCCCACTACAATGAGCAGTTCTTC. This translates into CASSLGGRAHYNEQFF.

The chain carries TRBV7-6 and TRBJ2-1, with 14 positions matching TRBD2. With 2 bases clipped from V and 8 bases from J, the junction kept 5 bases outside the gene matches. This CDR3 has 16 residues. The germline gives CDR1 SGHVS, CDR2 FNYEAQ. The DNA for the CDR3 is TGTGCCAGCAGCTTACGACTAGCGGGGGGGAGAGATGAGCAGTTCTTC. Protein: CASSLRLAGGRDEQFF.

The chain couples TRBV28 to TRBJ2-5, with 7 nucleotides matching TRBD2. This CDR3 region has 17 residues. V lost 5 bases, J lost 3 bases, and 15 bases stayed unmatched. From germline, CDR1 is MDHEN and CDR2 SYDVKM. CDR3 nucleotides: TGTGCCAGCAGTCCAGCCCCCCCTTGGGGGGGAGAAGAGACCCAGTACTTC. As protein: CASSPAPPWGGEETQYF.

The chain couples TRBV5-1 to TRBJ1-2; 8 nucleotides match TRBD1. CDR1 and CDR2 (germline): SGHRS, YFSETQ. The CDR3 length is 15 residues. V lost 4 bases, J lost 2 bases, and 7 bases stayed unmatched. This CDR3 is CASSNRQGINYGYTF. CDR3 DNA sequence: TGCGCCAGCAGCAACCGACAGGGGATCAACTATGGCTACACCTTC.

This clone has just a few counts. The gene calls are TRBV27 and TRBJ1-1; D uncertain. The CDR3 has 11 amino acids. CDR1 and CDR2 from the germline V gene are MNHEY and SMNVEV (reference sequence). V shed 5 bases and J shed 8 bases, with 9 bases lying between them. The CDR3 loop is CASSRGGEAFF. Written as DNA, the CDR3 is TGTGCCAGCAGTCGAGGAGGAGAAGCTTTCTTT.

This clone ranks as medium-sized. The chain links TRBV4-2 to TRBJ1-5; D may be TRBD1 (6 bases). CDR1 LGHNA and CDR2 YNFKEQ come from the germline V gene. The V gene lost 1 base and the J gene lost 11 bases, with 21 bases spanning the gap. The CDR3 spans 16 residues. The CDR3 coding sequence is TGTGCCAGCAGCCAAGGTGGTGACAGGCCCTCTGGGGCCCAGCATTTT. Residues: CASSQGGDRPSGAQHF.

This chain links TRBV15 with TRBJ1-1; 9 bases fit TRBD1. The CDR3 length is 15 residues. Germline values: CDR1 LNHNV, CDR2 YYDKDF (reference sequence). Trimming cost V 3 bases and J 1 base; bases outside gene matches: 3. The CDR3 loop reads CATSRDRGGNTEAFF. DNA for the CDR3: TGTGCCACCAGCAGGGACAGGGGTGGGAACACTGAAGCTTTCTTT.

This chain uses TRBV9 with TRBJ2-1; TRBD1 aligns across 7 bases. The CDR3 totals 15 residues. The trim removed 0 bases at V and 5 bases at J, leaving 5 bases unmatched. In germline, CDR1 is SGDLS, CDR2 YYNGEE. The CDR3 bases are TGTGCCAGCAGCGTAGGGGGACAGCCGAACAATGAGCAGTTCTTC. Residues: CASSVGGQPNNEQFF.

The chain recombines TRBV27 with TRBJ2-7, with 8 bases that match TRBD2. Germline-derived CDR1 and CDR2 are MNHEY and SMNVEV (reference sequence). The CDR3 runs 15 residues. The V and J ends lost 5 bases and 3 bases, in that order; junction bases with no gene match: 9. Written as DNA, the CDR3 is TGTGCCAGCAGTCCCTTCGGGGGGGCAGTCTACGAGCAGTACTTC. Translation gives CASSPFGGAVYEQYF.